The T cell receptor beta chain described here comes from a study of T-cell memory formation after mild COVID-19. This clonotype showed up just once. TCRdb used MiXCR to reprocess the 5' RACE reads, holding one entry per CDR3 protein. This table holds tens of thousands of distinct CDR3 sequences, approximately 15% found once. Losses at the gene ends were 0 bases for V and 5 bases for J; bases not matched to a gene: 19. CDR3 length equals 20 residues. Germline-derived CDR1 and CDR2 are MGHRA and YSYEKL. This chain uses TRBV4-1 with TRBJ2-3; 8 bases align to TRBD2. This TCR came from an adult woman who had mild COVID-19 (a few samples of this study predate the infection). Cell type and time point are not known. The material sequenced was PBMCs or a T cell subset sorted from them (not recorded which). The CDR3 bases are TGCGCCAGCAGCCAAGAAGAGGTGGCTAACCCGGGACTAGATCTAGATACGCAGTATTTT. Translating gives CASSQEEVANPGLDLDTQYF.